Listed below are T cell receptor beta chains from one sample, sequenced in a study of identifying expanded T cells in peripheral blood. Sequencing used immunoSEQ multiplex PCR; TCRdb keeps in-frame clones, though not all of them. The sample records under 150,000 clones, 86% being singletons. The source material was blood. These receptors were obtained from a person aged 18 to 75 in good health. Both conserved end residues are part of each CDR3. D genes are given only for firm matches. Clone sizes are given selectively: once, few, many, or a class where the clone is expanded.

J gene,V gene,D gene,clone size,CDR3 DNA,CDR3 protein
TRBJ2-3,TRBV19,TRBD2,NA,TGTGCCAGCAACCCACCGGGACTAGCGGAAGGATCCACAGATACGCAGTATTTT,CASNPPGLAEGSTDTQYF
TRBJ2-4,TRBV27,TRBD2,NA,TGTGCCAGCAGTTTACGGGGGGAAAACATTCAGTACTTC,CASSLRGENIQYF
TRBJ2-1,TRBV6-6,NA,NA,TGTGCCAGCAGACACCAGACGAGCTCCTACAATGAGCAGTTCTTC,CASRHQTSSYNEQFF
TRBJ1-2,TRBV19,NA,NA,TGTGCCAGTGCCCTCAATCAGGAAGTTAACTATGGCTACACCTTC,CASALNQEVNYGYTF
TRBJ1-2,TRBV19,NA,NA,TGTGCCAGTAACCCTCTGGGAAGCCGTCCCCTCTCTAGCACCTACACCTTC,CASNPLGSRPLSSTYTF
TRBJ2-2,TRBV7-2,NA,NA,TGTGCCACCCAGGATCGAGCGAACACCGGGGAGCTGTTTTTT,CATQDRANTGELFF
TRBJ2-1,TRBV5-6,NA,NA,TGTGCCAGCAGCCCGACGAGAAGCGGAAGGTACAATGAGCAGTTCTTC,CASSPTRSGRYNEQFF
TRBJ2-2,TRBV5-4,NA,NA,TGTGCCAGCAGCTTTGACGCAAACACGGGACCGAACACCGGGGAGCTGTTTTTT,CASSFDANTGPNTGELFF
TRBJ1-2,TRBV6-1,NA,NA,TGTGCCAGCAGTGAAGGAACTGCTAACTATGGCTACACCTTC,CASSEGTANYGYTF
TRBJ2-5,TRBV5-1,NA,NA,TGCGCCAGCAGCTTTAGGGCAGACCAAGAGACCCAGTACTTC,CASSFRADQETQYF
TRBJ2-5,TRBV25-1,NA,NA,TGTGCCAGCAGTGGGCCCGGGGCGTGGCAAGAGACCCAGTACTTC,CASSGPGAWQETQYF
TRBJ2-7,TRBV6-1,TRBD1,NA,TGTGCCGGGACCTCCGGGACAGCGGATGAGCAGTACTTC,CAGTSGTADEQYF
TRBJ2-7,TRBV10-3,NA,NA,TGTGCCATCAGTGAGTCGAACACCTACGAGCAGTACTTC,CAISESNTYEQYF
TRBJ2-5,TRBV4-2,NA,NA,TGTGCCAGCAGCCAAGATATTAGGGAGACCCAGTACTTC,CASSQDIRETQYF
TRBJ2-3,TRBV11-3,NA,NA,TGTGCCAGCAGCAGGGTTCCGGATACGCAGTATTTT,CASSRVPDTQYF
TRBJ2-5,TRBV2,TRBD2,NA,TGTGCCAGCACCCTCGGGACTAGCGGGGATGGGACCCAATACTTC,CASTLGTSGDGTQYF
TRBJ2-5,TRBV11-2,NA,NA,TGTGCCAGCAGCTTATGGGAAGAGACCCAGTACTTC,CASSLWEETQYF
TRBJ1-1,TRBV11-3,TRBD1,few,TGTGCCAGCAGCTTAGGAGGGACAGCAAACGCTGAAGCTTTCTTT,CASSLGGTANAEAFF
TRBJ1-1,TRBV6-5,NA,NA,TGTGCCAGCAGTTATCAGGCCGAAGCTTTCTTT,CASSYQAEAFF
TRBJ1-6,TRBV7-3,TRBD1,NA,TGTGCCAGCAGCTTGTGGGACAGCAGCAATAATTCACCCCTCCACTTT,CASSLWDSSNNSPLHF
TRBJ2-2,TRBV6-5,NA,NA,TGTGCCAGCAGAACCCGGACAGCCACCGGGGAGCTGTTTTTT,CASRTRTATGELFF
TRBJ1-2,TRBV20-1,NA,once,TGCAGTGCTCCCGCAAACTATGGCTACACCTTC,CSAPANYGYTF
TRBJ2-5,TRBV23-1,NA,NA,TGCGCCAGCAGTCTTGTCAGGGCCCAAGAGACCCAGTACTTC,CASSLVRAQETQYF